This T cell receptor beta chain was identified in a study of blood T cell repertoires in COVID-19. Overall study: From T cells, B-cell-depleted T cells, or PBMCs came the material, which was cDNA or gDNA.

J gave up 4 bases and V 11 bases, and 5 bases lay outside the gene matches. Germline assignment: CDR1 ENHRY and CDR2 SYGVKD. This CDR3 contains 13 residues. This study enrolled people aged about 18 to 100 from roughly 22 US geographic areas. Which cohort a participant joined came from the clinical history participants gave. Original methodology: Estimated nucleated cell counts came from reference gene primer amplification. TCRdb's copy holds only in-frame clones and misses some; the assay was immunoSEQ multiplex PCR. The DNA gave D and trimming, while V, J and clone size come from that table. The sample consists of fewer than 350,000 clones, around 90% of them appearing once.

The TCR sequence derives from a woman in her twenties or thirties with acute COVID-19. The rearrangement uses TRBV10-3 and TRBJ2-1; 10 nucleotides align to TRBD2. Sequenced input: PBMCs or T cells enriched from blood (not recorded which). The CDR3 is CALAGEGYNEQFF. For the CDR3, the DNA is TGTGCCCTAGCGGGAGAGGGATACAATGAGCAGTTCTTC.